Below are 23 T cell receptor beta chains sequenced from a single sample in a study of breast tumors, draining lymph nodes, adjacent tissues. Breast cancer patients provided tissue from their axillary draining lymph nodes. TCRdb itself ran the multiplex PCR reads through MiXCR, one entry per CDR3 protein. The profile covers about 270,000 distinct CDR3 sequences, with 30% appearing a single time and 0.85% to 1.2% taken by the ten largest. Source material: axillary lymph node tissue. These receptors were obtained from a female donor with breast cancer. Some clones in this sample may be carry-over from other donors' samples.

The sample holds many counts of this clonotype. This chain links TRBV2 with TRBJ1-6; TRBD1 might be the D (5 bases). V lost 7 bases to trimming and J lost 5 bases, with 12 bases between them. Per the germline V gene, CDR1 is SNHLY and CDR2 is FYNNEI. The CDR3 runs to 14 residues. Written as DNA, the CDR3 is TGTGCCAGCACCGTCGGGGCTGATAATTCACCCCTCCACTTT. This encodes CASTVGADNSPLHF.

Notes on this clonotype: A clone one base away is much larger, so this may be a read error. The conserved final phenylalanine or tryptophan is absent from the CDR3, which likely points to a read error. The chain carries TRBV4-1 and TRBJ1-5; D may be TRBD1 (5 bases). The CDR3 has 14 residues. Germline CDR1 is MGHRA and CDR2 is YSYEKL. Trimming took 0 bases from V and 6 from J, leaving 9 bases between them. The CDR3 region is CASSQEGGFQPQHS. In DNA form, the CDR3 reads TGCGCCAGCAGCCAAGAGGGGGGATTTCAGCCCCAGCATTCT.

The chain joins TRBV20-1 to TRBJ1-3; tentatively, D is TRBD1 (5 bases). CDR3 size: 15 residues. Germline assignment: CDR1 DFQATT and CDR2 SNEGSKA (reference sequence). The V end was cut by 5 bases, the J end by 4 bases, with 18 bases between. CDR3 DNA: TGCAGTGCTCCCAGGACACTAGCGGGAGGAAACACCATATATTTT. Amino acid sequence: CSAPRTLAGGNTIYF.

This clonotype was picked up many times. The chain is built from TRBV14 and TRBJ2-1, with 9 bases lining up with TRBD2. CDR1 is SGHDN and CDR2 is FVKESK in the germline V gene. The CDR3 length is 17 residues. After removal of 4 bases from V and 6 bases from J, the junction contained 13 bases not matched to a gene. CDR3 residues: CASSPDGRRGRANEQFF. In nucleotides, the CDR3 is TGTGCCAGCAGCCCAGACGGTCGCCGCGGGAGGGCCAATGAGCAGTTCTTC.

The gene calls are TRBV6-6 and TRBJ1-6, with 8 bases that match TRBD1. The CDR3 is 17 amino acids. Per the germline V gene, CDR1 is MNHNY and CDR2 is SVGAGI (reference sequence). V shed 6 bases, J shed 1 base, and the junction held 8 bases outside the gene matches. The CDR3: CASSHPQGASYNSPLHF. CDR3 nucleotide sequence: TGTGCCAGCAGCCATCCCCAGGGGGCATCCTATAATTCACCCCTCCACTTT.

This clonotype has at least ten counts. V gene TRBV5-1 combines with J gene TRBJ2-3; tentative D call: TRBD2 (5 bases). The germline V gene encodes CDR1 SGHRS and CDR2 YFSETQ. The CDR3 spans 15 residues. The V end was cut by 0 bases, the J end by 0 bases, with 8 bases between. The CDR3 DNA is TGCGCCAGCAGCTTGGTGGACTTTAGCACAGATACGCAGTATTTT. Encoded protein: CASSLVDFSTDTQYF.

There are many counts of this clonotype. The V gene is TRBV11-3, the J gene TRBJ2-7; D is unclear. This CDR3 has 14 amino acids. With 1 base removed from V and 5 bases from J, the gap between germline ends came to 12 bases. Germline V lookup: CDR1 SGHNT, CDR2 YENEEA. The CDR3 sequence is CASSLGLRADEQYF. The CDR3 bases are TGTGCCAGCAGCTTAGGACTTCGGGCGGACGAGCAGTACTTC.

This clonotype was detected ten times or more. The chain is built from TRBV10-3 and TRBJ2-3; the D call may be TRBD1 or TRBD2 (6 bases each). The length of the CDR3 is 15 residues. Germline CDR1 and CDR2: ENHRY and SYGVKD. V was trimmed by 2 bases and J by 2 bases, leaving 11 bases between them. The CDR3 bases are TGTGCCATCAGTGAGCGGGGGACAATCACAGATACGCAGTATTTT. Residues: CAISERGTITDTQYF.

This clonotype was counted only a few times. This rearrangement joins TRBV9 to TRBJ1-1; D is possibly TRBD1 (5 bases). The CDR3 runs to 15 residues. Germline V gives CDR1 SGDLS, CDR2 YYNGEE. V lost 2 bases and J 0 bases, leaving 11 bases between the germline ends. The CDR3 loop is CASSVVWGLNTEAFF. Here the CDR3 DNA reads TGTGCCAGCAGCGTTGTTTGGGGGTTGAACACTGAAGCTTTCTTT.

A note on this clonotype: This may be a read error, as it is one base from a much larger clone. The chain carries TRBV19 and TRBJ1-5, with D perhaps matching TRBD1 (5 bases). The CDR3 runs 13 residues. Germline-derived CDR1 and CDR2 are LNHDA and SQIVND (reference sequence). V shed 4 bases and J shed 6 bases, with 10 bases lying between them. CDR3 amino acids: CASSTGGSQPQHF. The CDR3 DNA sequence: TGTGCCAGTAGTACCGGGGGTTCTCAGCCCCAGCATTTT.

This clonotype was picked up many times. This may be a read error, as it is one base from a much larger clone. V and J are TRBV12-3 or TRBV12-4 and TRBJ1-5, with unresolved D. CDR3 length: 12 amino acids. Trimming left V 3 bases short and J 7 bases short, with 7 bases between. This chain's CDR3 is CASSFARQPQHF. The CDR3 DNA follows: TGTGCCAGCAGTTTCGCGCGGCAGCCCCAGCATTTT.

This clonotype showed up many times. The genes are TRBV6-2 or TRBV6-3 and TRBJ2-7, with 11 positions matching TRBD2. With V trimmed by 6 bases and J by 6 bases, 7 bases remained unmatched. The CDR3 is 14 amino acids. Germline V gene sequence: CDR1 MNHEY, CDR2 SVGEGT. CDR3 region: CASRPPGTSGEQYF. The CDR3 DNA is TGTGCCAGCAGACCCCCCGGGACTAGCGGCGAGCAGTACTTC.

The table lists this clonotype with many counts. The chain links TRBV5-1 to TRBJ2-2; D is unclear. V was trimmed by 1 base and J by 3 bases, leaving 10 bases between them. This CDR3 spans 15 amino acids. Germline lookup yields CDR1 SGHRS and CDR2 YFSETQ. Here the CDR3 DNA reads TGCGCCAGCAGCTTGACTATGTCGGACACCGGGGAGCTGTTTTTT. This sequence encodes CASSLTMSDTGELFF.

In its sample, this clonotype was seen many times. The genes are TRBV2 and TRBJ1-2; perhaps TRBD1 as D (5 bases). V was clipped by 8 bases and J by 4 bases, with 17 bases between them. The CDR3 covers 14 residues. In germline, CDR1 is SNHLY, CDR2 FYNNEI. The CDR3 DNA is TGTGCCAGCTACCCCGGTCGACAGACCTATGGCTACACCTTC. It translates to CASYPGRQTYGYTF.

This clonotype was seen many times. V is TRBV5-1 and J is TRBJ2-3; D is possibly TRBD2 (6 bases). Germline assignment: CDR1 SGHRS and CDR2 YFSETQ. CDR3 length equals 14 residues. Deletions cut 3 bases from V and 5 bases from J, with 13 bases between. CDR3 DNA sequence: TGCGCCAGCAGCTCCGGCGGGCGGGGAGATACGCAGTATTTT. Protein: CASSSGGRGDTQYF.

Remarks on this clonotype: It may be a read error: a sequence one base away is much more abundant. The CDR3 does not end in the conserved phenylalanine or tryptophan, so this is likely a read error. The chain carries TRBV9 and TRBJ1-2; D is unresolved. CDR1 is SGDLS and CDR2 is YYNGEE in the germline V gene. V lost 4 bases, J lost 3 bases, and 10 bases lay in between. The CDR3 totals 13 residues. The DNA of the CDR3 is TGTGCCAGCAGCACGACGGCCGACTATGGCTACACCTCC. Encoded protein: CASSTTADYGYTS.

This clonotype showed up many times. Here the CDR3 reads CASSVSGRANEQYF. The CDR3 DNA follows: TGTGCCAGCAGCGTATCCGGGAGGGCCAACGAGCAGTACTTC. The J gene is TRBJ2-7, the V gene TRBV9, with TRBD2 matching over 8 bases. There are 14 residues in the CDR3. Germline assignment: CDR1 SGDLS and CDR2 YYNGEE. Trimming cost V 1 base and J 5 bases; bases outside gene matches: 5.

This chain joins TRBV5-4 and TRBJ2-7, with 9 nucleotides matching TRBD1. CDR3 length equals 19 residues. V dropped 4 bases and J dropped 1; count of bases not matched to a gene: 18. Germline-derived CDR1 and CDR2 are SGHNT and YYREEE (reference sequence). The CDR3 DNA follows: TGTGCCAGCAGCAACCGGGACAGGGCACGGGGCGGGTGGTCCTACGAGCAGTACTTC. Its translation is CASSNRDRARGGWSYEQYF.

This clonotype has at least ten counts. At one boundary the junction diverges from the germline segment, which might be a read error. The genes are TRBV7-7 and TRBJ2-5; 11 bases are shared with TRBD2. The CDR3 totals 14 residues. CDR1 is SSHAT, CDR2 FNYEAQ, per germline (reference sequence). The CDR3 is CASSLAGGPETQYF. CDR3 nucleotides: TGTGCTAGCAGCTTAGCGGGAGGGCCGGAGACCCAGTACTTC.

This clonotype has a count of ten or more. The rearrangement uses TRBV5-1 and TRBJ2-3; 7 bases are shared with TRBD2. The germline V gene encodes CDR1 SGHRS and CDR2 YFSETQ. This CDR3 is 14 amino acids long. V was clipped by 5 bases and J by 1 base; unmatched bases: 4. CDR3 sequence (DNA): TGCGCCAGCAGTTCCACTAGCGGCACAGATACGCAGTATTTT. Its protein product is CASSSTSGTDTQYF.

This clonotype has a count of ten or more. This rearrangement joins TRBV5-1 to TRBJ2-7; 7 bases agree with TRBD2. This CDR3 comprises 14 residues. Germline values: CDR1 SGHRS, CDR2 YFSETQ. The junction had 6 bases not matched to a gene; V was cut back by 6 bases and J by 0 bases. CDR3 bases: TGCGCCAGCAACCCTAGCGGCCACTCCTACGAGCAGTACTTC. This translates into CASNPSGHSYEQYF.

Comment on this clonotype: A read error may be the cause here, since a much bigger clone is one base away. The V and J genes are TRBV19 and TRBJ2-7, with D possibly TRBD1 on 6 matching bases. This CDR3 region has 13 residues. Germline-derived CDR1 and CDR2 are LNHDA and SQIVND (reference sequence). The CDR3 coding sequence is TGTGGTGGCGGACAGTGTCTGTGCTTCGAGCAGTACTTC. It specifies CGGGQCLCFEQYF. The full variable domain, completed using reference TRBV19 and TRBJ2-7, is DGGITQSPKYLFRKEGQNVTLSCEQNLNHDAMYWYRQDPGQGLRLIYYSQIVNDFQKGDIAEGYSVSREKKESFPLTVTSAQKNPTAFYLCGGGQCLCFEQYFGPGTRLTVT.

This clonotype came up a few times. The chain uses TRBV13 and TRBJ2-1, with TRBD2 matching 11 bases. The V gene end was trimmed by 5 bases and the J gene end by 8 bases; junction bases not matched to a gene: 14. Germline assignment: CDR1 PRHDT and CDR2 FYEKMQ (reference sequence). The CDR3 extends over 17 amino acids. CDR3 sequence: CASSPATSGTFVDEQFF. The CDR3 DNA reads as TGTGCCAGCAGCCCAGCGACTAGCGGGACATTTGTAGATGAGCAGTTCTTC.